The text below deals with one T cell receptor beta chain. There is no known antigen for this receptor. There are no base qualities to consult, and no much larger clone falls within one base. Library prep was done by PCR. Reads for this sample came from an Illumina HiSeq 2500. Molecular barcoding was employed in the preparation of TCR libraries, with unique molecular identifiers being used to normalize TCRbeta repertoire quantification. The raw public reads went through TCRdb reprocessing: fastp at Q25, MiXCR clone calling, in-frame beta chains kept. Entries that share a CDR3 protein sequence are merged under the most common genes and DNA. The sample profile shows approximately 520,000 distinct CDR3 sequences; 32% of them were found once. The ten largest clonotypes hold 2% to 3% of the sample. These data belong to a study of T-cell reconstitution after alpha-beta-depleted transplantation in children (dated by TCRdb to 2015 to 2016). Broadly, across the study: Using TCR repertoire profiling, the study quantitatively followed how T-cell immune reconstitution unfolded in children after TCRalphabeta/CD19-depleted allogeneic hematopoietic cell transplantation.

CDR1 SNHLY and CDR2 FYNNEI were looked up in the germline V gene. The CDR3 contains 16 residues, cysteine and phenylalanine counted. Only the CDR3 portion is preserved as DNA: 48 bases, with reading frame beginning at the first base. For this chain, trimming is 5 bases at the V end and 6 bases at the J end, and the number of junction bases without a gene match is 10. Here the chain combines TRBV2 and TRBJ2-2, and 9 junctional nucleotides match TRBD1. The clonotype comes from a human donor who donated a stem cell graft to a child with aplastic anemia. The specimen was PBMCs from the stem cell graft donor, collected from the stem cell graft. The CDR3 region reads CASSRSGQGSAGELFF. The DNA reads TGTGCCAGCAGTCGAAGTGGACAGGGGAGTGCCGGGGAGCTGTTTTTT.